Sequencing of this T cell receptor beta chain was carried out in a study of cytomegalovirus exposure and HLA in healthy donors. V was clipped by 4 bases and J by 1 base; unmatched bases: 10. The CDR3 is 17 amino acids. Looked up from germline, CDR1 is MDHEN and CDR2 is SYDVKM. PCR amplification relied on 60 Vbeta primers (plus 13 Jbeta primers). Repertoires were generated with immunoSEQ multiplex PCR, while TCRdb's copy carries only in-frame clones and drops some. The profile shows about 89,000 clones, around two thirds of them singletons. The source material was PBMCs. The receptor's source is a male donor in good health and CMV-seronegative. J is TRBJ2-3 and V is TRBV28; TRBD2 agrees at 8 bases. In DNA form, the CDR3 reads TGTGCCAGCAGTTCCCTTGGGCCAGCGGGAGGCACAGATACGCAGTATTTT. The encoded protein is CASSSLGPAGGTDTQYF. Together with reference TRBV28 and TRBJ2-3, the CDR3 gives the full variable domain: DVKVTQSSRYLVKRTGEKVFLECVQDMDHENMFWYRQDPGLGLRLIYFSYDVKMKEKGDIPEGYSVSREKKERFSLILESASTNQTSMYLCASSSLGPAGGTDTQYFGPGTRLTVL.